One and the same sample provided the 18 T cell receptor beta chains below, sequenced in a study of T-cell memory formation after mild COVID-19. TCRdb reanalysed the 5' RACE reads using MiXCR and keeps one entry per CDR3 protein. Counted here are roughly 450,000 distinct CDR3 sequences, around a sixth occurring once; the ten biggest clones make up around 12%. Material: PBMCs or a T cell subset sorted from them (not recorded which). These receptors came from an adult woman who had mild COVID-19 (a few samples of this study predate the infection). Cell type and time point are not known.

This clonotype was seen a handful of times. V and J are TRBV7-2 and TRBJ1-6; D is uncertain. The CDR3 length is 15 residues. From germline, CDR1 is SGHTA and CDR2 FQGNSA. Trimming left V 2 bases short and J 9 bases short, with 14 bases between. CDR3 region: CASSLLTETSSPLHF. The CDR3 DNA follows: TGTGCCAGCAGCTTACTCACTGAGACTAGTTCACCCCTCCACTTT.

This chain connects TRBV6-4 to TRBJ2-3, with 8 bases aligning to TRBD1. Looked up from germline, CDR1 is MRHNA and CDR2 is SNTAGT. J was trimmed by 3 bases and V by 4 bases; bases with no gene match: 6. The CDR3 loop spans 15 amino acids. The CDR3 reads CASSVGQGATDTQYF. Here the CDR3 DNA reads TGTGCCAGCAGTGTCGGGCAGGGGGCTACAGATACGCAGTATTTT.

V usage is TRBV15 and J usage is TRBJ1-6; 7 nucleotides align to TRBD1. Germline lookup yields CDR1 LNHNV and CDR2 YYDKDF (reference sequence). This CDR3 spans 15 amino acids. Losses at the gene ends were 0 bases for V and 10 bases for J; bases not matched to a gene: 6. CDR3 sequence: CATSRDLTGTSPLHF. The CDR3 nucleotides are TGTGCCACCAGCAGAGATTTGACAGGGACATCACCCCTCCACTTT.

This clonotype was detected many times. This CDR3 reads CASSSKPDIGPQHF. For the CDR3, the DNA is TGTGCCAGCAGCTCGAAACCGGACATAGGGCCCCAGCATTTT. The J gene is TRBJ1-5, the V gene TRBV7-2, with a possible D match to TRBD1 (5 bases). The V and J ends lost 4 bases and 9 bases respectively, with 16 bases between them. CDR1 is SGHTA, CDR2 FQGNSA, per germline. The CDR3 spans 14 residues.

This clonotype was seen many times. This chain connects TRBV12-3 or TRBV12-4 to TRBJ2-1; 9 bases line up with TRBD1. The CDR3 runs to 15 residues. With V trimmed by 7 bases and J by 4 bases, 8 bases remained unmatched. The CDR3 nucleotides read TGTGCCAGCACCCTCTCCGGGACAGGGTACAATGAGCAGTTCTTC. Protein sequence: CASTLSGTGYNEQFF.

The gene calls are TRBV5-1 and TRBJ1-1, with 11 bases that match TRBD1. The germline V gene encodes CDR1 SGHRS and CDR2 YFSETQ. Germline trimming cut 3 bases from V and 6 bases from J; bases unmatched to any gene: 7. The CDR3 contains 15 residues. CDR3 in DNA: TGCGCCAGCAGCTGGGGGACAGGGGGAGACGCTGAAGCTTTCTTT. Its protein product is CASSWGTGGDAEAFF.

This rearrangement joins TRBV24-1 to TRBJ1-2; no clear D. CDR1 is KGHDR and CDR2 is SFDVKD in the germline V gene. V was shortened by 3 bases and J by 8 bases, with 12 bases between the two germline ends. The length of the CDR3 is 13 residues. As DNA, the CDR3 is TGTGCCACCAGTGATCAAACCTCAGGCGGCTACACCTTC. It translates to CATSDQTSGGYTF.

A few counts support this clonotype. The chain joins TRBV5-1 to TRBJ2-3, with a tentative D call TRBD1 (6 bases). The V and J ends lost 0 bases and 1 base respectively, with 12 bases between them. The CDR3 spans 16 residues. Germline CDR1 SGHRS, CDR2 YFSETQ. CDR3 in amino acids: CASSLADRRRTDTQYF. CDR3 bases: TGCGCCAGCAGCTTGGCCGACAGGCGACGCACAGATACGCAGTATTTT.

This clonotype has a handful of counts. The chain carries TRBV4-1 and TRBJ1-1; no definite D call. V lost 0 bases, J lost 8 bases, and 22 bases lay in between. This CDR3 is built from 17 residues. Germline CDR1 reads MGHRA; CDR2 reads YSYEKL. The CDR3: CASSQDTALVLSPEAFF. The CDR3 nucleotides are TGCGCCAGCAGCCAAGATACCGCGCTGGTCCTGTCGCCAGAAGCTTTCTTT.

The chain carries TRBV12-3 or TRBV12-4 and TRBJ2-5; 14 bases agree with TRBD2. Trimming removed 3 bases from V and 1 base from J; junction bases left unmatched: 4. This CDR3 comprises 17 residues. CDR3 in amino acids: CASSFPGLAGGQETQYF. DNA for the CDR3: TGTGCCAGCAGTTTCCCCGGACTAGCGGGGGGCCAAGAGACCCAGTACTTC.

The J gene is TRBJ2-1, the V gene TRBV5-1; possibly TRBD1 or TRBD2 for D (5 bases each). This CDR3 has 14 residues. Germline V gene sequence: CDR1 SGHRS, CDR2 YFSETQ. V was shortened by 1 base and J by 9 bases, with 14 bases between the two germline ends. The CDR3 nucleotides are TGCGCCAGCAGCTTGAGGGGACGGGGCGGTGAGCAGTTCTTC. It translates to CASSLRGRGGEQFF.

This chain connects TRBV4-2 to TRBJ2-1, with 12 bases matching TRBD2. The CDR3 has 21 residues. CDR1 and CDR2 (germline): LGHNA, YNFKEQ. V was clipped by 4 bases and J by 6 bases; unmatched bases: 22. In nucleotides, the CDR3 is TGTGCCAGCAGCCCATTCCGGACTAGCGGGATTAGGGACCTGAGGGGCAATGAGCAGTTCTTC. This translates into CASSPFRTSGIRDLRGNEQFF.

This clonotype was observed at least ten times. V and J are TRBV5-1 and TRBJ2-7; unclear D gene. Germline V gene data show CDR1 as SGHRS and CDR2 as YFSETQ. This CDR3 comprises 17 residues. V lost 4 bases and J lost 3, with 23 bases in between. CDR3 DNA: TGCGCCAGCAGCAACTTGGAAACTCCCCCACTACGCTACGAGCAGTACTTC. As protein: CASSNLETPPLRYEQYF.

This clonotype was observed a handful of times. CDR3 coding DNA: TGTGCCAGCAGTTTGGGAACAGGGTATAATAATTCACCCCTCCACTTT. Translation: CASSLGTGYNNSPLHF. The chain couples TRBV12-3 or TRBV12-4 to TRBJ1-6, with D perhaps matching TRBD1 (6 bases). V was clipped by 3 bases and J by 5 bases, with 14 bases between them. CDR3 length equals 16 residues.

Only a few counts were recorded for this clonotype. The chain uses TRBV5-1 and TRBJ2-6; D not resolved. Germline loops: CDR1 SGHRS, CDR2 YFSETQ. The ends were cut back, 2 bases at V and 0 bases at J, with 12 bases in the middle. The CDR3 length is 17 residues. The CDR3: CASSLGIRPSGANVLTF. As DNA, the CDR3 is TGCGCCAGCAGCTTAGGGATACGTCCCTCTGGGGCCAACGTCCTGACTTTC.

The rearrangement joins TRBV5-1 to TRBJ1-1; no reliable D call. This CDR3 spans 13 amino acids. CDR1 SGHRS and CDR2 YFSETQ come from the germline V gene. Deletions cut 2 bases from V and 1 base from J, with 6 bases between. CDR3 residues: CASSFARNTEAFF. The CDR3 coding sequence is TGCGCCAGCAGCTTCGCCAGGAACACTGAAGCTTTCTTT.

This clonotype has a handful of counts. V gene TRBV9 combines with J gene TRBJ2-3; TRBD2 aligns across 10 bases. Germline V CDR1 and CDR2: SGDLS, YYNGEE. V gave up 0 bases and J gave up 8 bases; unmatched junction bases: 3. The CDR3 spans 14 residues. The CDR3 is CASSVGTSGGTQYF. CDR3 in DNA: TGTGCCAGCAGCGTAGGGACTAGCGGCGGTACGCAGTATTTT.

This chain uses TRBV14 with TRBJ2-4; D possibly corresponds to TRBD2 (6 bases). Trimming pared 1 base from V and 2 bases from J, leaving 12 bases between. Looked up from germline, CDR1 is SGHDN and CDR2 is FVKESK. The length of the CDR3 is 16 residues. The CDR3 is CASSQAPEGTKNIQYF. The CDR3 DNA is TGTGCCAGCAGCCAAGCCCCGGAGGGGACCAAAAACATTCAGTACTTC.